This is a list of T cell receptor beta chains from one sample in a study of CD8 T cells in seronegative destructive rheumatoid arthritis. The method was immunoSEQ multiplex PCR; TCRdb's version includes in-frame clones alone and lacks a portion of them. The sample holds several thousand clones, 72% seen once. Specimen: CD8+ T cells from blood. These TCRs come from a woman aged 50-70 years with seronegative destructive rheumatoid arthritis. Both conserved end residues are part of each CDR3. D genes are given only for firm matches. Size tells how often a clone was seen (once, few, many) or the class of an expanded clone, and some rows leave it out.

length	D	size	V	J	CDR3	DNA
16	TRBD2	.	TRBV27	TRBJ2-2	CASSLLRFGGTGELFF	TGTGCCAGCAGTTTATTGAGGTTCGGGGGGACCGGGGAGCTGTTTTTT
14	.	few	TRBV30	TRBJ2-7	CACSDRRHSYEQYF	TGTGCCTGTTCTGACAGAAGACACTCCTACGAGCAGTACTTC
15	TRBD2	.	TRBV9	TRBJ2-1	CASSPNSGGFSEQFF	TGTGCCAGCAGCCCCAATAGCGGGGGGTTCAGCGAGCAGTTCTTC
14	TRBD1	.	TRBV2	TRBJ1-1	CASSDTGGTTEAFF	TGTGCCAGCAGTGATACAGGGGGTACCACTGAAGCTTTCTTT
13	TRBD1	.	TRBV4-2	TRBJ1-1	CASRRDRGTEAFF	TGTGCCAGCAGACGAGACAGGGGAACTGAAGCTTTCTTT
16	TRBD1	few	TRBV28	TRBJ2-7	CASSPARDRGVWEQYF	TGTGCCAGCAGCCCGGCCCGGGACAGGGGGGTTTGGGAGCAGTACTTC
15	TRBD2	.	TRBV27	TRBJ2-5	CASSPRLAGVETQYF	TGTGCCAGCAGTCCGAGACTAGCGGGGGTGGAGACCCAGTACTTC
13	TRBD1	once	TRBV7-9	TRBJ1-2	CASSLEGARGYTF	TGTGCCAGCAGCTTGGAGGGGGCGCGGGGCTACACCTTC
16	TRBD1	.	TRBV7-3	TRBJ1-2	CASSFPLDLNRQGGTF	TGTGCCAGCAGCTTCCCTCTAGACTTAAATCGACAGGGAGGCACCTTC
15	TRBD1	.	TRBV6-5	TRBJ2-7	CASTNAWDSPYEQYF	TGTGCCAGCACCAACGCCTGGGACAGTCCCTACGAGCAGTACTTC
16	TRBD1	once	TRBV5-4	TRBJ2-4	CASSLEWGQVKNIQYF	TGTGCCAGCAGCTTGGAATGGGGACAGGTGAAAAACATTCAGTACTTC
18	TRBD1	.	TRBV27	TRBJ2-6	CASRAGTGGFSGANVLTF	TGTGCCAGCAGGGCAGGGACAGGGGGCTTTTCAGGGGCCAACGTCCTGACTTTC
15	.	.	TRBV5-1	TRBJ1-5	CASSLAGVSNQPQHF	TGCGCCAGCAGCTTGGCAGGGGTCAGCAATCAGCCCCAGCATTTT
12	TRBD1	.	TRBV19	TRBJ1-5	CASSTTGGPQHF	TGTGCCAGTAGTACGACAGGGGGGCCCCAGCATTTT
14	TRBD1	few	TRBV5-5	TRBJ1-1	CASSFRGRSTEAFF	TGTGCCAGCAGCTTCAGGGGGCGAAGCACTGAAGCTTTCTTT
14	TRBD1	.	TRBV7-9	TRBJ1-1	CASSSTGGYTEAFF	TGTGCCAGCAGCTCTACAGGGGGATACACTGAAGCTTTCTTT
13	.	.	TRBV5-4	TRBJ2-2	CASSAGQTGELFF	TGTGCCAGCAGCGCAGGACAGACCGGGGAGCTGTTTTTT
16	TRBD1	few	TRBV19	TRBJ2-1	CATSGGDTTNRDEQFF	TGTGCCACCTCAGGGGGCGATACGACAAATCGGGATGAGCAGTTCTTC
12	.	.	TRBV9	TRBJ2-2	CASSVLIGELFF	TGTGCCAGCAGCGTTTTAATCGGGGAGCTGTTTTTT
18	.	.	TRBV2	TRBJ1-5	CASSAPFTGYYSNQPQHF	TGTGCCAGCAGCGCCCCTTTCACAGGGTATTATAGCAATCAGCCCCAGCATTTT
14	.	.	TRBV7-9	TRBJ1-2	CASSLAVRNYGYTF	TGTGCCAGCAGCTTAGCGGTCAGGAACTATGGCTACACCTTC
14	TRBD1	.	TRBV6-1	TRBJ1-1	CASTRGQGVTEAFF	TGTGCCAGCACCAGAGGACAGGGGGTCACTGAAGCTTTCTTT
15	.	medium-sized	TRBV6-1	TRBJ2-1	CASSASREGYNEQFF	TGTGCCAGCAGTGCCTCCCGGGAAGGTTACAATGAGCAGTTCTTC
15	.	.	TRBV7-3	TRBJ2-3	CASSLGVTITDTQYF	TGTGCCAGCAGCTTAGGGGTGACTATCACAGATACGCAGTATTTT
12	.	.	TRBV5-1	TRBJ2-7	CASSFDRYEQYF	TGCGCCAGCAGCTTCGACAGATACGAGCAGTACTTC
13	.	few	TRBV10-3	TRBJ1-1	CAIGEGGMTEAFF	TGTGCCATCGGGGAGGGGGGGATGACTGAAGCTTTCTTT
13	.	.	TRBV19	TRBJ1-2	CASSMGGNYGYTF	TGTGCCAGTAGTATGGGCGGGAACTATGGCTACACCTTC
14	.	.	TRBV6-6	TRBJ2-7	CASEAEPYSYEQYF	TGTGCCAGCGAAGCGGAGCCCTACTCCTACGAGCAGTACTTC
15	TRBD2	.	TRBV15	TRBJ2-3	CATSRLAGGTDTQYF	TGTGCCACCAGCCGGCTAGCGGGGGGCACAGATACGCAGTATTTT
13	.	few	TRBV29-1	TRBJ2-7	CSFRDGKSYEQYF	TGCAGCTTCCGGGATGGCAAGTCCTACGAGCAGTACTTC
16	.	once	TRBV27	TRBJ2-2	CASSLIGFGDTGELFF	TGTGCCAGCAGTTTAATAGGGTTCGGGGACACCGGGGAGCTGTTTTTT
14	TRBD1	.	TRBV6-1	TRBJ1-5	CASSAQGIGQPQHF	TGTGCCAGCAGTGCACAGGGGATTGGGCAGCCCCAGCATTTT
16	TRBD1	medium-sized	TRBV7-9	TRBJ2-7	CASSLGGQGLSYEQYF	TGTGCCAGCAGCTTAGGGGGACAGGGGCTTTCCTACGAGCAGTACTTC
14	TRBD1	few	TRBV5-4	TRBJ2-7	CASSLGQTFYEQYF	TGTGCCAGCAGCCTGGGACAGACATTCTACGAGCAGTACTTC